This entry lists 30 T cell receptor beta chains sequenced from one sample in a study of cytomegalovirus exposure and HLA in healthy donors. It was with 60 Vbeta and 13 Jbeta primers that the PCR ran. The protocol was immunoSEQ multiplex PCR, while the TCRdb copy is restricted to in-frame clones and leaves out a portion. This table lists 130,000 or so clones. Sequenced input: PBMCs. All receptors derive from a woman between 40 and 55 years old in good health and CMV-seronegative.

The V and J genes are TRBV29-1 and TRBJ1-2; 8 nucleotides agree with TRBD1. Per germline, CDR1 SQVTM and CDR2 ANQGSEA. V was pared by 6 bases and J by 6 bases, with 3 bases of the junction left unmatched. The CDR3 is 11 residues long. Here the CDR3 reads CSVGQGNGYTF. The DNA for the CDR3 is TGCAGCGTCGGACAGGGAAATGGCTACACCTTC.

The chain has TRBV27 and TRBJ2-5, with D perhaps TRBD1 (5 bases). Trimming removed 0 bases from V and 5 bases from J, with 16 bases in between. This CDR3 is built from 16 residues. The V gene's germline CDR1 is MNHEY and CDR2 SMNVEV (reference sequence). In nucleotides, the CDR3 is TGTGCCAGCAGTTTATCGTCCAGGGCGGACGGGGAGACCCAGTACTTC. Its protein product is CASSLSSRADGETQYF.

The V gene is TRBV19, the J gene TRBJ1-2, with 8 positions matching TRBD1. CDR3 size: 14 residues. Germline lookup yields CDR1 LNHDA and CDR2 SQIVND (reference sequence). Germline trimming cut 4 bases from V and 5 bases from J; bases unmatched to any gene: 6. Here the CDR3 reads CASSRTGQGYGYTF. The CDR3 nucleotides read TGTGCCAGTAGTAGGACCGGACAGGGTTATGGCTACACCTTC.

V usage is TRBV11-3 and J usage is TRBJ1-1, with TRBD1 as a possible D gene (6 bases). Germline V gene lookup returns CDR1 SGHNT and CDR2 YENEEA. Deletions cut 5 bases from V and 10 bases from J, with 17 bases between. The CDR3 has 13 residues. DNA for the CDR3: TGTGCCAGCAGCCCAAAACCAGGGGAGACAGCTTTCTTT. Its protein product is CASSPKPGETAFF.

The rearrangement uses TRBV7-6 and TRBJ2-7; 10 bases align to TRBD1. Germline lookup yields CDR1 SGHVS and CDR2 FNYEAQ. J was trimmed by 1 base and V by 4 bases; bases with no gene match: 4. The CDR3 spans 15 residues. CDR3 nucleotides: TGTGCCAGCAGCTGGGGACAGGGGAGGTCCTACGAGCAGTACTTC. Protein sequence: CASSWGQGRSYEQYF.

The rearrangement uses TRBV28 and TRBJ1-2, with TRBD1 as a possible D gene (6 bases). Germline CDR1 reads MDHEN; CDR2 reads SYDVKM. The CDR3 totals 12 residues. The V and J ends lost 7 bases and 2 bases respectively, with 8 bases between them. CDR3 amino acids: CASNQGNYGYTF. The CDR3 region has the DNA TGTGCCAGCAATCAGGGGAACTATGGCTACACCTTC.

V usage is TRBV2 and J usage is TRBJ1-1; D call uncertain. Trimming cost V 6 bases and J 4 bases, with 12 bases left between them. Germline CDR1 and CDR2: SNHLY and FYNNEI. There are 13 residues in the CDR3. In nucleotides, the CDR3 is TGTGCCAGCAGCGTTGAGGGCTCCACTGAAGCTTTCTTT. It is translated as CASSVEGSTEAFF.

This rearrangement joins TRBV4-1 to TRBJ2-2; D not certain. CDR3 size: 14 residues. Germline V gene data show CDR1 as MGHRA and CDR2 as YSYEKL. Trimming removed 1 base at V and 4 bases at J, with 7 bases between. In nucleotides, the CDR3 is TGCGCCAGCAGCCAAGGGTACATCACCGGGGAGCTGTTTTTT. Translation: CASSQGYITGELFF.

The chain links TRBV5-1 to TRBJ2-2, with TRBD2 identical over 13 bases. The V gene's germline CDR1 is SGHRS and CDR2 YFSETQ. This CDR3 has 17 amino acids. V was pared by 5 bases and J by 3 bases, with 7 bases of the junction left unmatched. The CDR3 here is CASSQTSGGRYTGELFF. The CDR3 DNA reads TGCGCCAGCAGTCAGACTAGCGGGGGGCGATACACCGGGGAGCTGTTTTTT.

The V gene is TRBV4-1, the J gene TRBJ1-2; TRBD1 matches at 11 bases. The J segment lost 8 bases and the V segment lost 0 bases, leaving 14 bases of the junction unmatched. The CDR3 contains 18 residues. The germline gives CDR1 MGHRA, CDR2 YSYEKL. Written as DNA, the CDR3 is TGCGCCAGCAGCCAAGACTATTCGGGGACAGGGGGTGTACGGGGCTACACCTTC. It is translated as CASSQDYSGTGGVRGYTF.

The rearrangement joins TRBV29-1 to TRBJ1-5; TRBD1 matches at 7 bases. Trimming took 4 bases from V and 2 from J; bases not matched to a gene: 11. Germline CDR1 is SQVTM and CDR2 is ANQGSEA. The CDR3 has 16 amino acids. The CDR3 DNA reads as TGCAGCGTTGCAAAAGGGGGCACGACGGGCAATCAGCCCCAGCATTTT. Protein sequence: CSVAKGGTTGNQPQHF. Full variable domain (rest looked up from reference TRBV29-1 and TRBJ1-5): SAVISQKPSRDICQRGTSLTIQCQVDSQVTMMFWYRQQPGQSLTLIATANQGSEATYESGFVIDKFPISRPNLTFSTLTVSNMSPEDSSIYLCSVAKGGTTGNQPQHFGDGTRLSIL.

CDR3 amino acids: CASRLSVERGGFGYEQYF. In DNA form, the CDR3 reads TGTGCCAGCAGACTGTCCGTGGAGCGGGGGGGCTTCGGCTACGAGCAGTACTTC. The chain recombines TRBV27 with TRBJ2-7; 10 bases line up with TRBD2. V lost 6 bases to trimming and J lost 3 bases; unmatched junction nucleotides: 17. CDR1 and CDR2 from the germline V gene are MNHEY and SMNVEV (reference sequence). CDR3 length equals 18 residues.

This rearrangement joins TRBV6-5 to TRBJ1-5; D is possibly TRBD1 (5 bases). Germline V gives CDR1 MNHEY, CDR2 SVGAGI. Trimming cost V 5 bases and J 4 bases, with 12 bases left between them. The CDR3 runs to 14 residues. CDR3 sequence (DNA): TGTGCCAGCAGTAATTTTGGGGGGAATCAGCCCCAGCATTTT. Its translation is CASSNFGGNQPQHF.

Notes on this clone: The sample carries other DNA sequences with the same CDR3. CDR3 nucleotide sequence: TGTGCCAGCAGCTTGGGGCTGCCGAGCACTGAAGCTTTCTTT. Encoded protein: CASSLGLPSTEAFF. The V gene is TRBV7-9, the J gene TRBJ1-1; D possibly corresponds to TRBD1 (5 bases). The CDR3 is made up of 14 amino acids. Trimming cost V 3 bases and J 4 bases, with 12 bases left between them. Germline V gives CDR1 SEHNR, CDR2 FQNEAQ (reference sequence).

The chain is built from TRBV7-6 and TRBJ2-7, with TRBD1 matching 7 bases. Germline V gives CDR1 SGHVS, CDR2 FNYEAQ. Trimming at V came to 5 bases and at J to 4 bases, leaving 8 bases not matched to a gene. CDR3 length: 14 amino acids. In DNA, the CDR3 is TGTGCCAGCAGCCCACCGGGACAGAATTACGAGCAGTACTTC. Translation gives CASSPPGQNYEQYF.

Worth noting for this clone: A junction boundary mismatches the germline segment, possibly from a read error. This sequence joins TRBV15 and TRBJ2-3; 7 bases agree with TRBD2. The CDR3 contains 15 residues. The V gene's germline CDR1 is LNHNV and CDR2 YYDKDF (reference sequence). The CDR3 reads CATSGERGSTDTQYF. The CDR3 region has the DNA TGTGCCACCAGCGGAGAGCGGGGAAGCACAGATACGCAGTATTTT.

V gene TRBV7-3 combines with J gene TRBJ1-1, with D uncertain. The germline V gene has CDR1 SGHTA and CDR2 FQGTGA. The CDR3 is made up of 13 amino acids. V was trimmed by 4 bases and J by 3 bases, leaving 9 bases between them. CDR3 loop: CASSSTRDTEAFF. CDR3 coding DNA: TGTGCCAGCAGCTCTACACGGGACACTGAAGCTTTCTTT. Looking up the rest from reference TRBV7-3 and TRBJ1-1 gives the full variable domain: GAGVSQTPSNKVTEKGKYVELRCDPISGHTALYWYRQSLGQGPEFLIYFQGTGAADDSGLPNDRFFAVRPEGSVSTLKIQRTERGDSAVYLCASSSTRDTEAFFGQGTRLTVV.

The genes are TRBV5-1 and TRBJ2-3; 8 bases are a match to TRBD2. The CDR3 contains 13 residues. Trimming at V came to 4 bases and at J to 6 bases, leaving 4 bases not matched to a gene. Germline lookup yields CDR1 SGHRS and CDR2 YFSETQ. Here the CDR3 DNA reads TGCGCCAGCAGCGTACCGGGGGGGGATACGCAGTATTTT. It translates to CASSVPGGDTQYF.

The chain has TRBV4-1 and TRBJ2-1; 9 bases align to TRBD2. This CDR3 region has 15 residues. CDR1 and CDR2 (germline): MGHRA, YSYEKL. V was clipped by 1 base and J by 6 bases; unmatched bases: 4. DNA of the CDR3: TGCGCCAGCAGCCAAGTAGGCGGGGGGGCCAATGAGCAGTTCTTC. Protein: CASSQVGGGANEQFF.

V is TRBV27 and J is TRBJ1-6, with 7 bases aligning to TRBD1. Germline V gene sequence: CDR1 MNHEY, CDR2 SMNVEV (reference sequence). This CDR3 is built from 14 residues. Losses at the gene ends were 4 bases for V and 5 bases for J; bases not matched to a gene: 2. The CDR3 region has the DNA TGTGCCAGCAGTTCCGGACAGGATAATTCACCCCTCCACTTT. Translated, it gives CASSSGQDNSPLHF.

Worth noting for this clone: Relative to the germline gene, one junction end is altered; a read error may explain this. The rearrangement uses TRBV5-6 and TRBJ2-5; D possibly corresponds to TRBD2 (6 bases). Germline V gene lookup returns CDR1 SGHDT and CDR2 YYEEEE. The CDR3 is made up of 15 amino acids. The CDR3 reads CASNLAGTLQETQYF. CDR3 nucleotide sequence: TGTGCCAGCAACTTGGCCGGGACTCTCCAGGAGACCCAGTACTTC.

The gene calls are TRBV9 and TRBJ1-2; D may be TRBD1 (6 bases). Germline V gene sequence: CDR1 SGDLS, CDR2 YYNGEE. The CDR3 runs 16 residues. V lost 0 bases, J lost 0 bases, and 12 bases lay in between. This CDR3 reads CASSVAGGGPNYGYTF. The CDR3 coding sequence is TGTGCCAGCAGCGTAGCTGGGGGGGGCCCTAACTATGGCTACACCTTC.

This rearrangement joins TRBV6-6 to TRBJ2-5; 10 bases agree with TRBD1. V shed 6 bases, J shed 5 bases, and the junction held 3 bases outside the gene matches. The CDR3 runs to 13 residues. Germline assignment: CDR1 MNHNY and CDR2 SVGAGI (reference sequence). CDR3 nucleotide sequence: TGTGCCAGCAGCGGGACAGGGGTGGAGACCCAGTACTTC. This codes for CASSGTGVETQYF.

The J gene is TRBJ1-6, the V gene TRBV9; 7 positions agree with TRBD1. The CDR3 contains 15 residues. Germline CDR1 is SGDLS and CDR2 is YYNGEE. J lost 5 bases, V lost 3 bases, and 5 bases had no gene match. CDR3 nucleotide sequence: TGTGCCAGCAGCGCCCGGGACAGCAATAATTCACCCCTCCACTTT. This codes for CASSARDSNNSPLHF.

With regard to this clone: The same CDR3 is also encoded by other DNA sequences in this sample. The chain joins TRBV5-1 to TRBJ2-6; maybe TRBD1 (6 bases). Trimming removed 3 bases from V and 2 bases from J, with 9 bases in between. The CDR3 is 15 residues long. Germline loops: CDR1 SGHRS, CDR2 YFSETQ. CDR3 sequence (DNA): TGCGCCAGCAGCTACCGGACAGCTGGGGCCAACGTCCTGACTTTC. Translated, it gives CASSYRTAGANVLTF.

The chain is built from TRBV15 and TRBJ1-2; 8 bases agree with TRBD1. CDR3 size: 15 residues. Germline V gene data show CDR1 as LNHNV and CDR2 as YYDKDF (reference sequence). Unmatched junction bases numbered 4, after V lost 0 bases and J lost 4 bases. CDR3 sequence (DNA): TGTGCCACCAGCAGAGAGATAGGGACAGGCTATGGCTACACCTTC. The encoded protein is CATSREIGTGYGYTF.

The CDR3 region is CASRPGLHYEQYF. The CDR3 DNA follows: TGCGCCAGCAGGCCGGGACTGCACTACGAGCAGTACTTC. J is TRBJ2-7 and V is TRBV10-1; a possible D gene is TRBD2 (6 bases). The CDR3 extends over 13 amino acids. In germline, CDR1 is WNHNN, CDR2 SYGVQD (reference sequence). Between the trimmed V and J ends, which lost 6 bases and 3 bases, there was a span of 12 bases.

This CDR3 is CASSLKASEIRQFF. CDR3 nucleotide sequence: TGTGCCAGCAGCTTGAAGGCTAGCGAGATTCGGCAGTTCTTC. V usage is TRBV5-6 and J usage is TRBJ2-1; D might be TRBD2 (6 bases). Germline CDR1 and CDR2: SGHDT and YYEEEE. V lost 1 base, J lost 12 bases, and 17 bases lay in between. This CDR3 comprises 14 residues.

Note on this clone: The same CDR3 can be traced to other DNA sequences in this sample. The chain combines TRBV11-2 with TRBJ1-2; possible D gene TRBD1, 6 bases. The CDR3 is 16 residues long. The ends were cut back, 4 bases at V and 8 bases at J, with 23 bases in the middle. The germline CDR1 and CDR2 sequences are SGHAT and FQNNGV. This CDR3 is CASSSDPTGTIRGYTF. The CDR3 DNA sequence: TGTGCCAGCAGCTCAGACCCGACAGGAACCATCCGGGGCTACACCTTC.

The V and J genes are TRBV6-5 and TRBJ2-7, with 9 bases identical to TRBD2. Per germline, CDR1 MNHEY and CDR2 SVGAGI. The trim removed 5 bases at V and 7 bases at J, leaving 12 bases unmatched. The CDR3 runs 15 residues. The CDR3: CASSPFRASGVEQYF. The CDR3 DNA follows: TGTGCCAGCAGTCCCTTTAGGGCTAGCGGGGTTGAGCAGTACTTC.